This T cell receptor (beta chain) was obtained from a study of blood T cells in healthy people across ages. The CDR3 is made up of 14 amino acids. CDR1 and CDR2 from the germline V gene are MGHDK and SYGVNS. The ends lost 3 bases at V and 3 bases at J; junction bases unmatched: 4. This clonotype turned up a few times. What it binds is unknown. Regarding the study as a whole: Measured against age, TCR beta diversity per million T cells decreased in a roughly linear manner.

Primed by a sample-barcoded 5' primer and a J-beta primer mix, a second PCR proceeded for roughly 7 to 11 cycles. TCRdb itself ran the 5' RACE reads through MiXCR, one entry per CDR3 protein. This sample has about 940,000 distinct CDR3 sequences, with around 48% found just once. Peripheral blood samples of around 9.5 milliliters were drawn from each donor. Input material: blood. The clonotype was recovered from a man aged 30-40 years in good health. The rearrangement links TRBV25-1 to TRBJ2-7; 8 bases are shared with TRBD1. The CDR3 protein is CASSDLGTGYEQYF. The CDR3 nucleotides read TGTGCCAGCAGTGACCTCGGGACAGGCTACGAGCAGTACTTC.